This TCR beta chain emerged from a study of shared T cell receptors in the human thymus. Assay: immunoSEQ multiplex PCR; the TCRdb copy retains only in-frame clones and omits some. This table holds roughly 500,000 clones, 70% to 80% found once. CDR1 is MGHDK and CDR2 is SYGVNS in the germline V gene. The V gene lost 2 bases and the J gene lost 6 bases, with 11 bases spanning the gap. This CDR3 region has 14 residues. A further study also used this sample, focusing on human thymus T cells. As that study records: Resections from corrective heart surgery provided thymus tissue. Blood and thymic repertoires both appeared biased in V and J gene usage. Thymic repertoires overlap heavily among unrelated individuals, related research has reported.

The chain uses TRBV25-1 and TRBJ1-5; D possibly corresponds to TRBD1 (5 bases). Sequencing was carried out using thymocytes. The TCR comes from a boy less than two years old with a congenital heart defect. As DNA, the CDR3 is TGTGCCAGCAGTGAAGCAGCGGGGGGTCAGCCCCAGCATTTT. This codes for CASSEAAGGQPQHF.